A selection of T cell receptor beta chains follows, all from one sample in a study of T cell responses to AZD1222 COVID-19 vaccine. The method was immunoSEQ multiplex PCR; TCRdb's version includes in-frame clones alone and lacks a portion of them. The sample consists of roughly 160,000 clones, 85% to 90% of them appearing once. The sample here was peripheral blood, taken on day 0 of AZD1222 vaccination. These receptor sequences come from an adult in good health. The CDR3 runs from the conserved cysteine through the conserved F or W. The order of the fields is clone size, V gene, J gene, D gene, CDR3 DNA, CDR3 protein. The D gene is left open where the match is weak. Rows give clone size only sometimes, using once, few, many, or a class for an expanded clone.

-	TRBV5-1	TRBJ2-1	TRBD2	TGCGCCAGCAGCTTGGACCAAACTAGCGTTCAGTTTTCCTACAATGAGCAGTTCTTC	CASSLDQTSVQFSYNEQFF
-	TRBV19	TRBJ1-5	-	TGTGCCAGTAGTATCGGGGTCAATCAGCCCCAGCATTTT	CASSIGVNQPQHF
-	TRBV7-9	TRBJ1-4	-	TGTGCCAGCTTAACAGGGAGCACTAATGAAAAACTGTTTTTT	CASLTGSTNEKLFF
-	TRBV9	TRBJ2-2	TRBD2	TGTGCCAGCAGCGCGCCTAGCGGGGGGCTCACCGGGGAGCTGTTTTTT	CASSAPSGGLTGELFF
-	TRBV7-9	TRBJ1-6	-	TGTGCCAGCAGCGCCGGGACAACGAGAGATTCACCCCTCCACTTT	CASSAGTTRDSPLHF
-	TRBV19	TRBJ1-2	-	TGTGCCAGTAGTCTCGCAATGAGAGGCTACACCTTC	CASSLAMRGYTF
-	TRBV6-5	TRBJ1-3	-	TGTGCCAGCAGTCCGGGGGGGACTAGGAACACCATATATTTT	CASSPGGTRNTIYF
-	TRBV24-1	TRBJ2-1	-	TGTGCCACCCAGGGCCCCCACTACAATGAGCAGTTCTTC	CATQGPHYNEQFF
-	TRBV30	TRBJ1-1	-	TGTGCCTGGAGTGTACCATGGGGGGGGCGCTATTACACTGAAGCTTTCTTT	CAWSVPWGGRYYTEAFF
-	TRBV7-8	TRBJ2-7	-	TGTGCCAGCAGCTTAGCCCAGGGGCCCGCAACCAAGCAGTACTTC	CASSLAQGPATKQYF
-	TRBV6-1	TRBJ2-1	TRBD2	TGTGCCAGCAGTGCGTCGTCTAGCGGTGGGTACAATGAGCAGTTCTTC	CASSASSSGGYNEQFF
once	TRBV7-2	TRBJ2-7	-	TGTGCCAGCAGCTGGAATCGGGGGGAGCAGTACTTC	CASSWNRGEQYF
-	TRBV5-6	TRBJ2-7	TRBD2	TGTGCCAGCAGCTCCATGACTAGCGGACCCTACGAGCAGTACTTC	CASSSMTSGPYEQYF
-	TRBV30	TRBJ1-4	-	TGTGCCTGGAAGTCCGGTAATGAAAAACTGTTTTTT	CAWKSGNEKLFF
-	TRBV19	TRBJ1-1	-	TGTGCCAGTAGACAGGGTGGCACTGAAGCTTTCTTT	CASRQGGTEAFF
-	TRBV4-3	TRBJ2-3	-	TGCGCCAGCAGCCAGGGGACTAGCACAGATACGCAGTATTTT	CASSQGTSTDTQYF
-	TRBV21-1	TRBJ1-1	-	TGTGCCAGCAGCAAAGTCGGGAGGGTTAATGAAGCTTTCTTT	CASSKVGRVNEAFF
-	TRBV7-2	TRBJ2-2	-	TGTGCCAGCAGCGTATACAGGGATGGCGGGGAGCTGTTTTTT	CASSVYRDGGELFF
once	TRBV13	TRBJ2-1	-	TGTGCCAGCAGCTTAGGTGTGGGTGAGCAGTTCTTC	CASSLGVGEQFF
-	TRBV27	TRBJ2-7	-	TGTGCCAGCAGCCCAACAGGGATAGGATCCTACGAGCAGTACTTC	CASSPTGIGSYEQYF
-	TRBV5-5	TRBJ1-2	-	TGTGCCAGCACCAGTCCGGCCGAGAACTATGGCTACACCTTC	CASTSPAENYGYTF
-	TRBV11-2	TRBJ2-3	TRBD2	TGTGCCAGCAGCCTTCGGGGGGGTTCAGATACGCAGTATTTT	CASSLRGGSDTQYF
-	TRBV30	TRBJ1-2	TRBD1	TGTGCCTGGCAGGGGGTTAACTATGGCTACACCTTC	CAWQGVNYGYTF
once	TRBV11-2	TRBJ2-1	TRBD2	TGTGCCAGCAGCTCAACGACTAGCGGGAGGGCCTACAATGAGCAGTTCTTC	CASSSTTSGRAYNEQFF
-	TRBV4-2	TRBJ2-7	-	TGTGCCAGCAGCCAAGAAGGGTTGCGGGGTGGGATCGCCTACGAGCAGTACTTC	CASSQEGLRGGIAYEQYF
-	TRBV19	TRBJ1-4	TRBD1	TGTGCCAGCCGGACCCAACAGGGGACTAATGAAAAACTGTTTTTT	CASRTQQGTNEKLFF
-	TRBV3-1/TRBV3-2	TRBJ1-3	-	TGTGCCAGTAGGGGCCTCGGAAACACCATATATTTT	CASRGLGNTIYF
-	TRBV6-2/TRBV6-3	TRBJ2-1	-	TGTGCCAGCAGTTACGTGGGCTTAAGCTCCTACAATGAGCAGTTCTTC	CASSYVGLSSYNEQFF
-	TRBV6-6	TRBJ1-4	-	TGTGCCAGCCAAAAGGGGATTGAAAAACTGTTTTTT	CASQKGIEKLFF
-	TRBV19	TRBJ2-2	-	TGTGCCAGTACCCTACCGGGACACACCGGGGAGCTGTTTTTT	CASTLPGHTGELFF
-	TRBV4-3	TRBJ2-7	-	TGCGCCAGCAGCCCACAAGTGGGCCAAGGCGCGGACGTAGGTTACGAGCAGTACTTC	CASSPQVGQGADVGYEQYF
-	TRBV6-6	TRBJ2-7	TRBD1	TGTGCCAGCAGGCCAGGGACAGGGGGCTACGAGCAGTACTTC	CASRPGTGGYEQYF
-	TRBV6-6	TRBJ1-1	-	TGTGCCAGCAGTTACCAGGGTAACACTGAAGCTTTCTTT	CASSYQGNTEAFF
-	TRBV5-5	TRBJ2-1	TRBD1	TGTGCCAGCAGCCAGGGACAGGGCATCTACAATGAGCAGTTCTTC	CASSQGQGIYNEQFF
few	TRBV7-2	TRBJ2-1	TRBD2	TGTGCCAGCAGATCCCCGACTAGCGGGGGAGACCACTACAATGAGCAGTTCTTC	CASRSPTSGGDHYNEQFF
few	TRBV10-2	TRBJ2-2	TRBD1	TGCGCCAGCAGTAACCGGGACAGCTACACCGGGGAGCTGTTTTTT	CASSNRDSYTGELFF
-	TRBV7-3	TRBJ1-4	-	TGTGCCAGCAGCTTAACGTACACAAATGAAAAACTGTTTTTT	CASSLTYTNEKLFF
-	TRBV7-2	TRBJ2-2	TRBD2	TGTGCCAGCAGCCAAAGGACTAGCGGGACCGGGGAGCTGTTTTTT	CASSQRTSGTGELFF
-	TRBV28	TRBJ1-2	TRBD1	TGTGCCAGCAGTCTAACGACAGGGGGCTATGGCTACACCTTC	CASSLTTGGYGYTF
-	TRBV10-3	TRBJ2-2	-	TGTGCCATCAGCAGCACTGAAACGAACACCGGGGAGCTGTTTTTT	CAISSTETNTGELFF
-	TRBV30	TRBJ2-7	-	TGTGCCTGGAGTGTAATGAATCTCGGCGAGCAGTACTTC	CAWSVMNLGEQYF
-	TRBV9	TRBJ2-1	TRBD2	TGTGCCAGCAGCGTAGCATCGGGAGGGCCCGGGTATGAGCAGTTCTTC	CASSVASGGPGYEQFF
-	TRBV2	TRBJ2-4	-	TGTGCCAGCAGTATACAGGCAAACATTCAGTACTTC	CASSIQANIQYF
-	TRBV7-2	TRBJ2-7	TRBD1	TGTGCCAGCAGCTCATCCGGGACAGTTTCCTACGAGCAGTACTTC	CASSSSGTVSYEQYF
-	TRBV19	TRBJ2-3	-	TGTGCCAGTAGTATAGACTCAGCCACAGATACGCAGTATTTT	CASSIDSATDTQYF
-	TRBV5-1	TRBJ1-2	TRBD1	TGCGCCAGCAGCTTGGCCAATCAGGGGGAGAGCGGCTACACCTTC	CASSLANQGESGYTF
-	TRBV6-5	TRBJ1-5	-	TGTGCCAGCAGTTACGAGGGTAGGGCCCCGGATTTT	CASSYEGRAPDF